The source of this T cell receptor beta chain is a study of blood T cell repertoires in COVID-19. Germline values: CDR1 SGHDT, CDR2 YYEEEE. The CDR3 consists of 15 residues. Trimming cost V 4 bases and J 3 bases, with 16 bases left between them. Per the original data handling: Amplification from reference gene primers served as the basis for estimated nucleated cell counts. Assay: immunoSEQ multiplex PCR; the TCRdb copy retains only in-frame clones and omits some. From that table come the V and J calls and clone size; the DNA was used to work out D and trimming. The repertoire includes around 300,000 clones, 85% to 90% of them detected once, and under 3% sits in the top ten.

J is TRBJ1-1 and V is TRBV5-6, with D hard to call. This clonotype originated in a woman aged 18-29 years who had recovered from COVID-19. Sequencing was done on a sample of PBMCs or T cells enriched from blood (not recorded which). CDR3 sequence reads: CASSRLGVRDTEAFF. For the CDR3, the DNA is TGTGCCAGCAGCCGTTTAGGTGTGAGGGACACTGAAGCTTTCTTT.